This T cell receptor (beta chain) emerged from a study of T cell responses to AZD1222 COVID-19 vaccine. Profiling relied on immunoSEQ multiplex PCR, and the TCRdb table lists in-frame clones only, not all of them. The sample lists 200,000 or so clones; more than 75% were seen once. The CDR3 covers 14 residues. V lost 6 bases and J lost 2, with 14 bases in between. In germline, CDR1 is SNHLY, CDR2 FYNNEI. For this clone: Other DNA sequences in the sample encode the same CDR3.

The sample consisted of peripheral blood, taken on day 0 of AZD1222 vaccination. The clonotype was recovered from an adult in good health. This rearrangement joins TRBV2 to TRBJ2-7; a weak D match, TRBD1 (6 bases). The CDR3 protein is CASSLGQSTYEQYF. The CDR3 DNA sequence: TGTGCCAGCAGCCTAGGACAGTCTACCTACGAGCAGTACTTC.